These 28 T cell receptor beta chains came from one sample sequenced in a study of blood T cell repertoires in COVID-19. The table came from immunoSEQ multiplex PCR; TCRdb's copy has only in-frame clones and leaves some out. The sample includes about 230,000 clones, 86% of them seen just once. The sequenced sample was peripheral blood. These receptors were collected from a man between 50 and 59 years old with COVID-19, enrolled during active disease.

V gene TRBV12-3 or TRBV12-4 combines with J gene TRBJ1-5; no definite D call. This CDR3 has 13 amino acids. With 3 bases removed from V and 7 bases from J, the gap between germline ends came to 10 bases. The CDR3 reads CASSLGSGQPQHF. The CDR3 region has the DNA TGTGCCAGCAGTTTGGGTTCGGGACAGCCCCAGCATTTT.

The chain has TRBV6-6 and TRBJ2-2; D is unresolved. This CDR3 has 16 amino acids. Looked up from germline, CDR1 is MNHNY and CDR2 is SVGAGI (reference sequence). V shed 2 bases and J shed 3 bases, with 13 bases lying between them. CDR3 in DNA: TGTGCCAGCAGTTACCCGCCGCAGGCGCACACCGGGGAGCTGTTTTTT. It specifies CASSYPPQAHTGELFF.

The chain couples TRBV7-2 to TRBJ2-5; 7 bases line up with TRBD1. Trimming at V came to 2 bases and at J to 1 base, leaving 4 bases not matched to a gene. Germline CDR1 is SGHTA and CDR2 is FQGNSA. The CDR3 runs to 15 residues. The CDR3 DNA follows: TGTGCCAGCAGCTTAAGAGGGGGCCGCCAAGAGACCCAGTACTTC. Translation: CASSLRGGRQETQYF.

The chain couples TRBV2 to TRBJ2-7; TRBD1 matches 8 bases. The germline gives CDR1 SNHLY, CDR2 FYNNEI. The CDR3 extends over 16 amino acids. V shed 3 bases and J 3 bases; nucleotides not matched to a gene: 10. Here the CDR3 reads CASSEEDRAGGYEQYF. The DNA for the CDR3 is TGTGCCAGCAGTGAGGAGGACAGGGCAGGCGGCTACGAGCAGTACTTC.

The chain links TRBV7-6 to TRBJ2-1; D is unclear. Between the trimmed V and J ends, which lost 1 base and 6 bases, there was a span of 13 bases. Germline V lookup: CDR1 SGHVS, CDR2 FNYEAQ. The CDR3 loop spans 15 amino acids. The CDR3 nucleotides are TGTGCCAGCAGCTTAGGGAGTCCCCCGGTCAATGAGCAGTTCTTC. Its translation: CASSLGSPPVNEQFF.

This chain joins TRBV19 and TRBJ1-4, with a possible D match to TRBD1 (5 bases). Looked up from germline, CDR1 is LNHDA and CDR2 is SQIVND (reference sequence). This CDR3 contains 14 residues. Trimming removed 5 bases from V and 4 bases from J, with 11 bases in between. The CDR3 DNA follows: TGTGCCAGTAGTCCAGGGTTGGGTAATGAAAAACTGTTTTTT. It specifies CASSPGLGNEKLFF.

This chain joins TRBV30 and TRBJ1-6; D uncertain. Trimming removed 2 bases from V and 8 bases from J, with 13 bases in between. This CDR3 is 14 amino acids long. CDR1 is GTSNPN, CDR2 SVGIG, per germline (reference sequence). CDR3 region: CAWSRLPRDSPLHF. The CDR3 DNA is TGTGCCTGGAGTAGACTCCCGAGGGATTCACCCCTCCACTTT.

V and J are TRBV25-1 and TRBJ1-4; 8 positions match TRBD1. The germline V gene has CDR1 MGHDK and CDR2 SYGVNS. The trim removed 3 bases at V and 7 bases at J, leaving 16 bases unmatched. The CDR3 is 18 residues long. CDR3 protein: CASSEFGLTGVIGEKLFF. The CDR3 DNA follows: TGTGCCAGCAGTGAGTTTGGGTTGACAGGGGTGATCGGTGAAAAACTGTTTTTT.

This clone was picked up one time. V and J are TRBV11-2 and TRBJ2-7; a weak D match, TRBD2 (5 bases). The ends were cut back, 6 bases at V and 1 base at J, with 10 bases in the middle. Germline CDR1 is SGHAT and CDR2 is FQNNGV. The CDR3 length is 13 residues. DNA for the CDR3: TGTGCCAGCAGAGCGGCCAGTTCCTACGAGCAGTACTTC. Its translation is CASRAASSYEQYF.

This chain joins TRBV5-4 and TRBJ2-5; maybe TRBD1 (6 bases). The CDR3 runs 15 residues. The germline V gene has CDR1 SGHNT and CDR2 YYREEE (reference sequence). V was pared by 0 bases and J by 5 bases, with 14 bases between. The CDR3 protein is CASSLGGPQRETQYF. CDR3 coding DNA: TGTGCCAGCAGCTTGGGGGGGCCCCAGCGGGAGACCCAGTACTTC.

The genes are TRBV28 and TRBJ1-5, with 10 bases identical to TRBD1. The CDR3 consists of 12 residues. V lost 1 base, J lost 15 bases, and 3 bases stayed unmatched. Germline CDR1 MDHEN, CDR2 SYDVKM. This chain's CDR3 is CASSLLGTGAHF. CDR3 bases: TGTGCCAGCAGTTTATTGGGGACAGGGGCGCATTTT.

This clone was found a few times. The J gene is TRBJ1-6, the V gene TRBV5-3; perhaps TRBD1 as D (6 bases). TRBV5-3 is an ORF, with its function uncertain. The CDR3 extends over 17 amino acids. V lost 4 bases and J 5 bases, leaving 19 bases between the germline ends. CDR3 amino acids: CARSAPGQLLNNSPLHF. The CDR3 DNA sequence: TGTGCCAGAAGCGCGCCCGGACAGCTCTTGAATAATTCACCCCTCCACTTT.

This chain links TRBV19 with TRBJ1-1; 7 positions agree with TRBD1. Losses at the gene ends were 3 bases for V and 8 bases for J; bases not matched to a gene: 6. Germline CDR1 and CDR2: LNHDA and SQIVND (reference sequence). The CDR3 is 13 residues long. Here the CDR3 reads CASSILDRLEAFF. DNA for the CDR3: TGTGCCAGTAGTATCTTGGACAGGCTCGAAGCTTTCTTT.

A few counts support this clone. The chain carries TRBV29-1 and TRBJ2-7; D remains ambiguous. Germline V gene data show CDR1 as SQVTM and CDR2 as ANQGSEA. The CDR3 length is 9 residues. Trimming cost V 7 bases and J 10 bases, with 11 bases left between them. The CDR3 region is CSAKNLQYF. As DNA, the CDR3 is TGCAGCGCAAAAAATCTCCAGTACTTC.

The chain has TRBV2 and TRBJ1-2, with 7 bases identical to TRBD1. Germline CDR1 reads SNHLY; CDR2 reads FYNNEI. This CDR3 has 15 residues. The ends lost 6 bases at V and 5 bases at J; junction bases unmatched: 12. The CDR3 loop reads CASRRGPTGVYGYTF. The CDR3, as DNA: TGTGCCAGCAGGAGAGGCCCTACAGGGGTATATGGCTACACCTTC.

The J gene is TRBJ2-7, the V gene TRBV6-5; 8 bases are shared with TRBD1. The germline V gene encodes CDR1 MNHEY and CDR2 SVGAGI. The CDR3 length is 16 residues. J was trimmed by 3 bases and V by 4 bases; bases with no gene match: 11. The CDR3 DNA is TGTGCCAGCAGTTCAGTCTCCGGGACAGGAGTCTACGAGCAGTACTTC. Translation: CASSSVSGTGVYEQYF.

This clone was seen a few times. The genes are TRBV4-2 and TRBJ1-2, with TRBD1 as a possible D gene (6 bases). Between the trimmed V and J ends, which lost 2 bases and 6 bases, there was a span of 16 bases. The germline V gene encodes CDR1 LGHNA and CDR2 YNFKEQ. The CDR3 contains 15 residues. CDR3 DNA: TGTGCCAGCAGCCAACCCACGGGGGGCGCCCATGGCTACACCTTC. Its protein is CASSQPTGGAHGYTF.

This sequence joins TRBV4-1 and TRBJ1-4, with D perhaps TRBD1 (5 bases). The CDR3 has 14 residues. Trimming pared 0 bases from V and 8 bases from J, leaving 10 bases between. Germline CDR1 MGHRA, CDR2 YSYEKL. The CDR3 sequence: CASSQEQGGEKLFF. The CDR3 coding sequence is TGCGCCAGCAGCCAAGAGCAGGGAGGGGAAAAACTGTTTTTT.

This chain uses TRBV10-1 with TRBJ2-7; D might be TRBD1 (7 bases). This CDR3 region has 15 residues. Looked up from germline, CDR1 is WNHNN and CDR2 is SYGVQD (reference sequence). The ends were cut back, 6 bases at V and 7 bases at J, with 22 bases in the middle. The CDR3 reads CASRDRHQRAREQYF. The DNA of the CDR3 is TGCGCCAGCAGGGACAGGCATCAGCGGGCCAGAGAGCAGTACTTC.

This chain uses TRBV7-3 with TRBJ2-2; 7 positions match TRBD2. Per the germline V gene, CDR1 is SGHTA and CDR2 is FQGTGA. Germline trimming cut 1 base from V and 6 bases from J; bases unmatched to any gene: 2. This CDR3 is built from 14 residues. CDR3 sequence: CASSLMAGAGELFF. CDR3 DNA: TGTGCCAGCAGCTTAATGGCGGGGGCCGGGGAGCTGTTTTTT.

This clone was seen only once. The rearrangement links TRBV14 to TRBJ1-2, with D unclear. The V and J ends lost 2 bases and 0 bases respectively, with 7 bases between them. CDR1 and CDR2 from the germline V gene are SGHDN and FVKESK. The length of the CDR3 is 14 residues. CDR3: CASSQNEANYGYTF. CDR3 coding DNA: TGTGCCAGCAGCCAAAATGAGGCTAACTATGGCTACACCTTC.

This sequence joins TRBV20-1 and TRBJ2-1; D is uncertain. The CDR3 has 10 residues. V lost 5 bases to trimming and J lost 7 bases, with 6 bases between them. Per germline, CDR1 DFQATT and CDR2 SNEGSKA (reference sequence). This CDR3 reads CSAGRNEQFF. The CDR3 DNA reads TGCAGTGCTGGGCGAAATGAGCAGTTCTTC.

This chain connects TRBV18 to TRBJ2-5; 9 nucleotides line up with TRBD1. The V gene's germline CDR1 is KGHSH and CDR2 LQKENI. The CDR3 extends over 14 amino acids. Losses at the gene ends were 2 bases for V and 5 bases for J; bases not matched to a gene: 3. CDR3 loop: CASSPDRGLETQYF. As DNA, the CDR3 is TGTGCCAGCTCACCAGACAGGGGGTTGGAGACCCAGTACTTC. The full variable domain, in which reference TRBV18 and TRBJ2-5 provide the parts outside the CDR3, is NAGVMQNPRHLVRRRGQEARLRCSPMKGHSHVYWYRQLPEEGLKFMVYLQKENIIDESGMPKERFSAEFPKEGPSILRIQQVVRGDSAAYFCASSPDRGLETQYFGPGTRLLVL.

The genes are TRBV5-1 and TRBJ1-1; D might be TRBD1 (5 bases). CDR3 length: 12 amino acids. The germline gives CDR1 SGHRS, CDR2 YFSETQ. V was cut by 5 bases and J by 7 bases, with 12 bases left in between. CDR3 loop: CASSVDGHEAFF. DNA of the CDR3: TGCGCCAGCAGTGTGGACGGACATGAAGCTTTCTTT. The full variable domain, its missing parts supplied by reference TRBV5-1 and TRBJ1-1, is KAGVTQTPRYLIKTRGQQVTLSCSPISGHRSVSWYQQTPGQGLQFLFEYFSETQRNKGNFPGRFSGRQFSNSRSEMNVSTLELGDSALYLCASSVDGHEAFFGQGTRLTVV.

V gene TRBV2 combines with J gene TRBJ2-7; TRBD2 might be the D (5 bases). Trimming removed 4 bases from V and 0 bases from J, with 13 bases in between. CDR1 and CDR2 from the germline V gene are SNHLY and FYNNEI. This CDR3 comprises 15 residues. Here the CDR3 DNA reads TGTGCCAGCAGTGTGGAGTGGGAGTCCTCCTACGAGCAGTACTTC. It codes for CASSVEWESSYEQYF.

V is TRBV6-1 and J is TRBJ2-5, with D hard to call. In germline, CDR1 is MNHNS, CDR2 SASEGT. The CDR3 runs to 15 residues. The V end was cut by 3 bases, the J end by 2 bases, with 13 bases between. CDR3 nucleotide sequence: TGTGCCAGCAGTGATTTAACCAATGCGCAAGAGACCCAGTACTTC. It yields the protein CASSDLTNAQETQYF.

The chain joins TRBV19 to TRBJ1-2; 7 bases align to TRBD1. V shed 5 bases and J 5 bases; nucleotides not matched to a gene: 8. The CDR3 is 14 residues long. Looked up from germline, CDR1 is LNHDA and CDR2 is SQIVND (reference sequence). This CDR3 is CASSVPRRGYGYTF. The DNA for the CDR3 is TGTGCCAGTAGTGTACCCCGCAGGGGGTATGGCTACACCTTC. Full variable domain (outside the CDR3, taken from reference TRBV19 and TRBJ1-2): DGGITQSPKYLFRKEGQNVTLSCEQNLNHDAMYWYRQDPGQGLRLIYYSQIVNDFQKGDIAEGYSVSREKKESFPLTVTSAQKNPTAFYLCASSVPRRGYGYTFGSGTRLTVV.

This clone turned up a few times. The CDR3 DNA reads TGTGCCAGCAGCTTAAGCGGGGGCATGTACGAGCAGTACTTC. Protein product: CASSLSGGMYEQYF. The chain combines TRBV7-3 with TRBJ2-7, with D perhaps matching TRBD2 (7 bases). The CDR3 covers 14 residues. Deletions cut 1 base from V and 4 bases from J, with 11 bases between. CDR1 is SGHTA and CDR2 is FQGTGA in the germline V gene.